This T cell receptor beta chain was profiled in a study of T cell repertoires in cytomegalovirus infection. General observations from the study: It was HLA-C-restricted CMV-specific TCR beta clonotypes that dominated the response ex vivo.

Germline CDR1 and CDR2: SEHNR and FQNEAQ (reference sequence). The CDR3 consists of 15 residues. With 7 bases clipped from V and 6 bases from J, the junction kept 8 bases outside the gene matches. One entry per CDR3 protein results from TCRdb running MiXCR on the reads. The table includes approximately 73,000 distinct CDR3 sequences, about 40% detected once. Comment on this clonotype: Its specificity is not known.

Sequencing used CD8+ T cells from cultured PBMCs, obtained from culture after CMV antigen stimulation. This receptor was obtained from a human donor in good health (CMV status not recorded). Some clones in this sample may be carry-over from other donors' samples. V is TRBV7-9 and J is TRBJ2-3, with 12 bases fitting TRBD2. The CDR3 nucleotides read TGTGCCAGCAACCAGTTCGGGACTAGCGGGGATACGCAGTATTTT. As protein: CASNQFGTSGDTQYF.